This passage covers 29 T cell receptor beta chains from one sample sequenced in a study of early T cells in non-severe SARS-CoV-2 infection. Using its own MiXCR run on the 5' RACE reads, TCRdb lists one record per CDR3 protein. The table has about 42,000 distinct CDR3 sequences, about 7% seen once. Sequencing was done on a sample of whole blood. These receptors came from an adult who was a healthcare worker with PCR-confirmed SARS-CoV-2 infection or an uninfected control (not recorded which).

This chain connects TRBV13 to TRBJ1-3, with a tentative D call TRBD1 (6 bases). The CDR3 covers 16 residues. V was clipped by 6 bases and J by 0 bases, with 15 bases between them. From germline, CDR1 is PRHDT and CDR2 FYEKMQ (reference sequence). CDR3 in amino acids: CASREQGLISGNTIYF. As DNA, the CDR3 is TGTGCCAGCAGGGAACAGGGTCTCATCTCTGGAAACACCATATATTTT.

At least ten counts were recorded for this clonotype. The chain employs TRBV4-2 and TRBJ2-3; D may match TRBD1 or TRBD2 (5 bases each). The CDR3 sequence is 15 residues long. Germline lookup yields CDR1 LGHNA and CDR2 YNFKEQ. V was trimmed by 3 bases and J by 4 bases, leaving 14 bases between them. CDR3 amino acids: CASSHAGTRADTQYF. The CDR3 DNA follows: TGTGCCAGCAGCCACGCCGGGACCCGGGCAGATACGCAGTATTTT.

This clonotype was observed a few times. This chain uses TRBV20-1 with TRBJ2-3; 8 bases match TRBD1. Germline CDR1 reads DFQATT; CDR2 reads SNEGSKA (reference sequence). This CDR3 contains 12 residues. Trimming cost V 7 bases and J 4 bases; bases outside gene matches: 4. The CDR3 protein is CSVRGRADTQYF. CDR3 nucleotides: TGCAGTGTCAGGGGGCGTGCAGATACGCAGTATTTT.

This clonotype turned up a few times. The chain carries TRBV20-1 and TRBJ1-5; 10 positions match TRBD1. V lost 5 bases to trimming and J lost 6 bases; unmatched junction nucleotides: 1. CDR1 DFQATT and CDR2 SNEGSKA come from the germline V gene (reference sequence). The CDR3 has 12 amino acids. In nucleotides, the CDR3 is TGCAGTGCTCGGACAGGGGGTCAGCCCCAGCATTTT. Translation: CSARTGGQPQHF.

A few counts support this clonotype. J is TRBJ2-5 and V is TRBV29-1; a possible D gene is TRBD2 (5 bases). From germline, CDR1 is SQVTM and CDR2 ANQGSEA. The CDR3 loop spans 12 amino acids. V lost 3 bases to trimming and J lost 4 bases, with 9 bases between them. CDR3 in amino acids: CSVDPSRETQYF. Here the CDR3 DNA reads TGCAGCGTTGACCCTAGCCGAGAGACCCAGTACTTC.

This clonotype has only a few counts. The chain recombines TRBV7-6 with TRBJ1-1; 8 nucleotides align to TRBD1. The length of the CDR3 is 15 residues. With 1 base clipped from V and 5 bases from J, the junction kept 6 bases outside the gene matches. Germline values: CDR1 SGHVS, CDR2 FNYEAQ. This chain's CDR3 is CASSLVSQGATEAFF. Written as DNA, the CDR3 is TGTGCCAGCAGCTTAGTATCTCAGGGGGCAACTGAAGCTTTCTTT.

This clonotype has a count of ten or more. The chain joins TRBV28 to TRBJ1-2; 11 positions match TRBD1. The CDR3 loop spans 18 amino acids. The germline V gene encodes CDR1 MDHEN and CDR2 SYDVKM. J gave up 2 bases and V 7 bases, and 15 bases lay outside the gene matches. The CDR3 coding sequence is TGTGCCAGCACTATACCCGGGACAGGGGGTCGAAGGAACTATGGCTACACCTTC. Amino acids: CASTIPGTGGRRNYGYTF.

At least ten counts were recorded for this clonotype. The chain couples TRBV27 to TRBJ2-2; 9 bases align to TRBD1. The CDR3 runs to 18 residues. Germline V gene lookup returns CDR1 MNHEY and CDR2 SMNVEV (reference sequence). V trimming: 5 bases; J trimming: 4 bases; junction bases outside the gene matches: 14. The CDR3 spells CASSLDHHRGRSTGELFF. The CDR3 nucleotides are TGTGCCAGCAGTCTTGACCATCACAGGGGGCGCAGCACCGGGGAGCTGTTTTTT.

This clonotype has a count of ten or more. The V call is TRBV6-5, the J call TRBJ2-3; possibly TRBD2 for D (6 bases). There are 13 residues in the CDR3. In germline, CDR1 is MNHEY, CDR2 SVGAGI. Trimming removed 4 bases at V and 5 bases at J, with 10 bases between. In nucleotides, the CDR3 is TGTGCCAGCAGTTCCTACGGGGGAGATACGCAGTATTTT. Protein: CASSSYGGDTQYF.

This clonotype was seen more than once but under ten times. The gene calls are TRBV12-5 and TRBJ1-5; a possible D gene is TRBD1 (6 bases). V lost 6 bases and J lost 0, with 12 bases in between. This CDR3 is 15 amino acids long. Germline CDR1 and CDR2: LGHNT and FRNRAP. The CDR3 DNA reads as TGTGCTAGTGGCTCAGGGGCCCATAGCAATCAGCCCCAGCATTTT. It specifies CASGSGAHSNQPQHF.

This clonotype occurred many times. CDR3 DNA: TGCAGTGCTCGACTAAACACTGAAGCTTTCTTT. This codes for CSARLNTEAFF. The chain carries TRBV20-1 and TRBJ1-1; no clear D gene. The CDR3 consists of 11 residues. Trimming cost V 5 bases and J 2 bases, with 6 bases left between them. CDR1 DFQATT and CDR2 SNEGSKA come from the germline V gene (reference sequence).

Only a few counts were recorded for this clonotype. The J gene is TRBJ1-2, the V gene TRBV6-5, with TRBD1 matching 9 bases. The CDR3 is made up of 16 amino acids. V dropped 2 bases and J dropped 4; count of bases not matched to a gene: 8. Germline lookup yields CDR1 MNHEY and CDR2 SVGAGI. CDR3 in amino acids: CASSYRDRAPSYGYTF. Here the CDR3 DNA reads TGTGCCAGCAGTTACCGGGACAGGGCCCCTTCCTATGGCTACACCTTC.

The V and J genes are TRBV7-9 and TRBJ2-1; D perhaps matches TRBD1 (6 bases). CDR3 size: 11 residues. Trimming left V 2 bases short and J 13 bases short, with 9 bases between. The germline gives CDR1 SEHNR, CDR2 FQNEAQ (reference sequence). In nucleotides, the CDR3 is TGTGCCAGCAGCTTAACAGGGAGCCAGTTCTTC. As protein: CASSLTGSQFF.

The table lists this clonotype with a few counts. The V gene is TRBV6-2 or TRBV6-3, the J gene TRBJ2-2; D may match TRBD1 or TRBD2 (5 bases each). The germline gives CDR1 MNHEY, CDR2 SVGEGT. V was shortened by 2 bases and J by 5 bases, with 12 bases between the two germline ends. This CDR3 is built from 15 residues. The CDR3 sequence is CASSYSQGATGELFF. The CDR3 DNA reads TGTGCCAGCAGTTACAGTCAGGGAGCGACCGGGGAGCTGTTTTTT.

This clonotype has at least ten counts. V and J are TRBV6-2 or TRBV6-3 and TRBJ1-1; 8 nucleotides match TRBD1. The CDR3 is 15 amino acids. CDR1 and CDR2 from the germline V gene are MNHEY and SVGEGT. With 6 bases clipped from V and 6 bases from J, the junction kept 12 bases outside the gene matches. Here the CDR3 DNA reads TGTGCCAGCAGAGACTCGGACAGGGCAGGCGCTGAAGCTTTCTTT. Translation gives CASRDSDRAGAEAFF.

The chain recombines TRBV11-2 with TRBJ2-2, with 7 bases matching TRBD1. Trimming removed 4 bases from V and 3 bases from J; junction bases left unmatched: 8. Looked up from germline, CDR1 is SGHAT and CDR2 is FQNNGV. This CDR3 is 16 amino acids long. This chain's CDR3 is CASSSGQRRYTGELFF. For the CDR3, the DNA is TGTGCCAGCAGCTCGGGACAGCGGAGATACACCGGGGAGCTGTTTTTT.

The chain links TRBV10-3 to TRBJ2-4; 9 positions match TRBD1. Trimming removed 4 bases from V and 8 bases from J; junction bases left unmatched: 6. The CDR3 is 14 amino acids. Germline V CDR1 and CDR2: ENHRY, SYGVKD. CDR3 DNA: TGTGCCATCAGTGCCCAGGGGACAGGGCACATTCAGTACTTC. Encoded protein: CAISAQGTGHIQYF.

This clonotype turned up a few times. The gene calls are TRBV19 and TRBJ2-5, with 8 bases fitting TRBD2. J was trimmed by 5 bases and V by 4 bases; bases with no gene match: 3. CDR3 length: 13 amino acids. The germline V gene has CDR1 LNHDA and CDR2 SQIVND (reference sequence). CDR3 sequence: CASSTVAGETQYF. CDR3 in DNA: TGTGCCAGTAGTACCGTAGCGGGGGAGACCCAGTACTTC. The full variable domain, its missing parts supplied by reference TRBV19 and TRBJ2-5, is DGGITQSPKYLFRKEGQNVTLSCEQNLNHDAMYWYRQDPGQGLRLIYYSQIVNDFQKGDIAEGYSVSREKKESFPLTVTSAQKNPTAFYLCASSTVAGETQYFGPGTRLLVL.

This clonotype was counted ten times or more. The chain has TRBV2 and TRBJ2-3; 13 bases match TRBD2. V lost 6 bases, J lost 0 bases, and 9 bases stayed unmatched. The CDR3 length is 18 residues. The germline V gene has CDR1 SNHLY and CDR2 FYNNEI. The CDR3, as DNA: TGTGCCAGCAGCGCCGGGACTAGCGGGGACTATAGCACAGATACGCAGTATTTT. The encoded protein is CASSAGTSGDYSTDTQYF.

This clonotype was recorded many times. This chain links TRBV12-3 or TRBV12-4 with TRBJ1-1, with TRBD1 as a possible D gene (6 bases). Trimming shortened V by 2 bases and J by 0 bases, and 10 bases separated the two germline ends. The CDR3 loop spans 15 amino acids. The CDR3 DNA is TGTGCCAGCAGTTTATATCAGGGGCTGAACACTGAAGCTTTCTTT. It encodes CASSLYQGLNTEAFF.

This clonotype was counted ten times or more. The rearrangement joins TRBV19 to TRBJ1-5; 7 bases are shared with TRBD1. The CDR3 loop spans 14 amino acids. CDR1 is LNHDA, CDR2 SQIVND, per germline (reference sequence). V was clipped by 3 bases and J by 7 bases; unmatched bases: 6. CDR3 in DNA: TGTGCCAGTAGTATTGGGACAGCCGCCCAGCCCCAGCATTTT. Its translation: CASSIGTAAQPQHF.

This clonotype has only a few counts. The rearrangement uses TRBV5-1 and TRBJ2-2; 9 bases are shared with TRBD1. V was clipped by 5 bases and J by 7 bases; unmatched bases: 9. There are 15 residues in the CDR3. From germline, CDR1 is SGHRS and CDR2 YFSETQ. As DNA, the CDR3 is TGCGCCAGCAGACCCGGGACAGGGACGCTCGGGGAGCTGTTTTTT. Amino acid sequence: CASRPGTGTLGELFF.

The chain combines TRBV7-2 with TRBJ2-5, with TRBD2 identical over 8 bases. J was trimmed by 1 base and V by 5 bases; bases with no gene match: 12. The germline V gene encodes CDR1 SGHTA and CDR2 FQGNSA. This CDR3 has 17 residues. The CDR3 protein is CASSPRGTSWAQETQYF. The DNA for the CDR3 is TGTGCCAGCAGCCCAAGAGGGACTAGTTGGGCCCAAGAGACCCAGTACTTC.

This clonotype was detected ten times or more. The chain uses TRBV19 and TRBJ2-7, with TRBD1 as a possible D gene (6 bases). V gave up 2 bases and J gave up 1 base, with 9 bases separating them. The CDR3 runs 14 residues. CDR1 and CDR2 (germline): LNHDA, SQIVND (reference sequence). The CDR3 region is CASSILGQSYEQYF. The CDR3 nucleotides read TGTGCCAGTAGTATACTTGGACAGTCCTACGAGCAGTACTTC.

This clonotype has only a few counts. The chain employs TRBV5-1 and TRBJ2-1; D may match TRBD1 or TRBD2 (5 bases each). Germline V CDR1 and CDR2: SGHRS, YFSETQ. The V gene lost 2 bases and the J gene lost 9 bases, with 9 bases spanning the gap. CDR3 length equals 12 residues. CDR3 in DNA: TGCGCCAGCAGCTTAGGGGAGCGTGAGCAGTTCTTC. This sequence encodes CASSLGEREQFF.

This clonotype was detected ten times or more. The chain carries TRBV20-1 and TRBJ2-3; TRBD2 matches at 7 bases. Germline CDR1 and CDR2: DFQATT and SNEGSKA (reference sequence). This CDR3 has 13 amino acids. CDR3 region: CSVKRESTDTQYF. For the CDR3, the DNA is TGCAGCGTGAAGCGGGAAAGCACAGATACGCAGTATTTT.

The chain combines TRBV19 with TRBJ1-4; no reliable D call. The CDR3 totals 15 residues. Germline loops: CDR1 LNHDA, CDR2 SQIVND (reference sequence). V was pared by 3 bases and J by 2 bases, with 10 bases between. DNA for the CDR3: TGTGCCAGTAGTATTCGGGGTGGGACTAATGAAAAACTGTTTTTT. This translates into CASSIRGGTNEKLFF.

In its sample, this clonotype was seen a few times. V is TRBV20-1 and J is TRBJ1-4, with D hard to call. Germline CDR1 reads DFQATT; CDR2 reads SNEGSKA (reference sequence). The CDR3 is made up of 11 amino acids. V gave up 6 bases and J gave up 8 bases, with 10 bases separating them. The CDR3 DNA is TGCAGTGCCCCCTGGGGAGAAAAACTGTTTTTT. Translated, it gives CSAPWGEKLFF.

The chain links TRBV6-5 to TRBJ1-3, with no clear D. V lost 0 bases, J lost 0 bases, and 12 bases lay in between. The CDR3 runs to 17 residues. The germline V gene has CDR1 MNHEY and CDR2 SVGAGI. The CDR3 here is CASSYSGSKSSGNTIYF. The CDR3 region has the DNA TGTGCCAGCAGTTACTCTGGCAGTAAGAGCTCTGGAAACACCATATATTTT.